One sample yielded the 23 T cell receptor beta chains listed below, sequenced in a study of CD8+CD57+ T cells in acquired aplastic anemia. Sequencing was done on patients that had shown CD8+CD57+ cell expansion by flow cytometry. Profiles of TCR beta VDJ and CDR3 were generated from a genomic DNA template. MiXCR, run by TCRdb on the reads, gives a single entry per CDR3 protein. The table shows over 250,000 distinct CDR3 sequences, with under 65% occurring only once. The sample was sorted CD4+, CD8+, or CD8+CD57+ T cells (not recorded which) from PBMCs. The receptors here all came from a human donor with aplastic anemia.

The V and J genes are TRBV7-6 and TRBJ2-5, with 7 bases that match TRBD1. Germline values: CDR1 SGHVS, CDR2 FNYEAQ. V was pared by 2 bases and J by 3 bases, with 12 bases of the junction left unmatched. CDR3 length equals 17 residues. DNA for the CDR3: TGTGCCAGCAGCTTATTTGGGACAGATGGGAAGAAAGAGACCCAGTACTTC. Its translation is CASSLFGTDGKKETQYF. Complete variable domain (other parts from reference TRBV7-6 and TRBJ2-5): GAGVSQSPRYKVTKRGQDVALRCDPISGHVSLYWYRQALGQGPEFLTYFNYEAQQDKSGLPNDRFSAERPEGSISTLTIQRTEQRDSAMYRCASSLFGTDGKKETQYFGPGTRLLVL.

The chain is built from TRBV12-3 or TRBV12-4 and TRBJ2-5; D may correspond to TRBD1 or TRBD2 (6 bases each). V lost 1 base, J lost 7 bases, and 13 bases lay in between. The CDR3 has 14 residues. CDR3 sequence: CASSLGGPRGTQYF. The DNA of the CDR3 is TGTGCCAGCAGTTTAGGGGGGCCGCGGGGGACCCAGTACTTC.

The chain links TRBV20-1 to TRBJ1-6; D uncertain. This CDR3 contains 15 residues. Germline CDR1 DFQATT, CDR2 SNEGSKA (reference sequence). Between the trimmed V and J ends, which lost 3 bases and 0 bases, there was a span of 9 bases. This CDR3 is CSARDGSSYNSPLHF. Here the CDR3 DNA reads TGCAGTGCTAGGGACGGGAGCTCCTATAATTCACCCCTCCACTTT.

This CDR3 reads CASSNGQGGYEQYF. The CDR3 nucleotides are TGTGCCAGCAGCAACGGACAGGGAGGCTACGAGCAGTACTTC. The chain combines TRBV5-6 with TRBJ2-7; TRBD1 agrees at 8 bases. CDR3 length: 14 residues. V was clipped by 4 bases and J by 3 bases; unmatched bases: 6. The germline V gene encodes CDR1 SGHDT and CDR2 YYEEEE.

This clonotype has more than one count but fewer than ten. V gene TRBV5-1 combines with J gene TRBJ2-2; tentatively, D is TRBD1 or TRBD2 (5 bases each). The V and J ends lost 3 bases and 9 bases respectively, with 9 bases between them. The CDR3 consists of 12 residues. Germline lookup yields CDR1 SGHRS and CDR2 YFSETQ. CDR3: CASSYRDRELFF. The CDR3 DNA reads as TGCGCCAGCAGCTACCGGGACCGGGAGCTGTTTTTT.

The V gene is TRBV6-5, the J gene TRBJ2-7, with D unclear. This CDR3 region has 12 residues. Per the germline V gene, CDR1 is MNHEY and CDR2 is SVGAGI. The V gene lost 0 bases and the J gene lost 11 bases, with 11 bases spanning the gap. As DNA, the CDR3 is TGTGCCAGCAGTTACTCGCGGCAGCTGAAGTACTTC. Protein sequence: CASSYSRQLKYF.

This clonotype was counted ten times or more. The chain recombines TRBV12-5 with TRBJ2-1, with TRBD1 as a possible D gene (10 bases). V lost 3 bases and J lost 4, with 25 bases in between. The V gene's germline CDR1 is LGHNT and CDR2 FRNRAP. CDR3 size: 19 residues. The CDR3 region is CASGFTGQGIAGAYNEQFF. CDR3 DNA sequence: TGTGCTAGTGGTTTTACGGGACAGGGGATAGCGGGAGCTTACAATGAGCAGTTCTTC.

V gene TRBV5-1 combines with J gene TRBJ1-1; D might be TRBD1 (6 bases). The CDR3 totals 16 residues. Trimming removed 3 bases at V and 0 bases at J, with 15 bases between. Germline V gene lookup returns CDR1 SGHRS and CDR2 YFSETQ. DNA of the CDR3: TGCGCCAGCAGCTGGGCAGGGGCCCGTGTGAACACTGAAGCTTTCTTT. Translation gives CASSWAGARVNTEAFF.

The chain couples TRBV9 to TRBJ2-1, with D unresolved. The CDR3 length is 16 residues. V was pared by 2 bases and J by 0 bases, with 12 bases between. Germline V CDR1 and CDR2: SGDLS, YYNGEE. The CDR3 loop is CASSVGGLLSYNEQFF. Here the CDR3 DNA reads TGTGCCAGCAGCGTTGGTGGGCTTCTCTCCTACAATGAGCAGTTCTTC.

The chain joins TRBV20-1 to TRBJ2-1; TRBD1 matches 7 bases. Germline V gene lookup returns CDR1 DFQATT and CDR2 SNEGSKA (reference sequence). Unmatched junction bases numbered 6, after V lost 3 bases and J lost 4 bases. The length of the CDR3 is 14 residues. The CDR3 coding sequence is TGCAGTGCTAGTGGGACAGAAATATACAATGAGCAGTTCTTC. Its protein product is CSASGTEIYNEQFF.

This rearrangement joins TRBV15 to TRBJ1-5; D might be TRBD1 (5 bases). There are 17 residues in the CDR3. The germline V gene has CDR1 LNHNV and CDR2 YYDKDF (reference sequence). V dropped 0 bases and J dropped 5 bases, with 17 bases sitting between them. The CDR3 DNA follows: TGTGCCACCAGCAGAGATCGGGGGGGGATGTTCGATCAGCCCCAGCATTTT. This codes for CATSRDRGGMFDQPQHF. Full variable domain (remainder filled in from reference TRBV15 and TRBJ1-5): DAMVIQNPRYQVTQFGKPVTLSCSQTLNHNVMYWYQQKSSQAPKLLFHYYDKDFNNEADTPDNFQSRRPNTSFCFLDIRSPGLGDTAMYLCATSRDRGGMFDQPQHFGDGTRLSIL.

About this clonotype itself: One junction end disagrees with the germline gene, perhaps due to a read error. The rearrangement uses TRBV10-3 and TRBJ2-2, with no clear D. This CDR3 spans 13 amino acids. Germline loops: CDR1 ENHRY, CDR2 SYGVKD. CDR3 coding DNA: TGTGCCACCAGTGAGTCAGACACCGGGGAGCTGTTTTTT. Its translation is CATSESDTGELFF.

This clonotype was seen only once. The chain couples TRBV5-1 to TRBJ1-5; no firm D call. V lost 5 bases to trimming and J lost 5 bases, with 26 bases between them. This CDR3 has 18 residues. CDR1 SGHRS and CDR2 YFSETQ come from the germline V gene. The CDR3 loop is CASSDREKEEKIYQPQHF. The CDR3 coding sequence is TGCGCCAGCAGTGATCGAGAAAAGGAGGAGAAGATTTATCAGCCCCAGCATTTT.

This chain joins TRBV20-1 and TRBJ1-2; D is uncertain. In germline, CDR1 is DFQATT, CDR2 SNEGSKA (reference sequence). This CDR3 is 15 amino acids long. V dropped 3 bases and J dropped 6 bases, with 20 bases sitting between them. In nucleotides, the CDR3 is TGCAGTGCTAGGCCCCCGTCACGACCTCGGGATGGCTACACCTTC. It translates to CSARPPSRPRDGYTF.

This clonotype showed up many times. This chain connects TRBV5-1 to TRBJ1-1; D is uncertain. Germline CDR1 reads SGHRS; CDR2 reads YFSETQ. The CDR3 contains 14 residues. The V gene lost 0 bases and the J gene lost 4 bases, with 10 bases spanning the gap. CDR3 protein: CASSLADGVTEAFF. CDR3 sequence (DNA): TGCGCCAGCAGCTTGGCCGATGGGGTCACTGAAGCTTTCTTT. Full variable domain (rest looked up from reference TRBV5-1 and TRBJ1-1): KAGVTQTPRYLIKTRGQQVTLSCSPISGHRSVSWYQQTPGQGLQFLFEYFSETQRNKGNFPGRFSGRQFSNSRSEMNVSTLELGDSALYLCASSLADGVTEAFFGQGTRLTVV.

The genes are TRBV20-1 and TRBJ2-2, with D possibly called TRBD1 or TRBD2 (5 bases each). V lost 0 bases and J 0 bases, leaving 11 bases between the germline ends. This CDR3 contains 16 residues. Germline values: CDR1 DFQATT, CDR2 SNEGSKA (reference sequence). Here the CDR3 reads CSAREPGRTNTGELFF. CDR3 bases: TGCAGTGCTAGAGAACCGGGACGGACGAACACCGGGGAGCTGTTTTTT.

The chain uses TRBV7-9 and TRBJ2-7, with 9 bases aligning to TRBD2. The CDR3 has 15 residues. V lost 1 base to trimming and J lost 10 bases; unmatched junction nucleotides: 11. In germline, CDR1 is SEHNR, CDR2 FQNEAQ (reference sequence). In DNA, the CDR3 is TGTGCCAGCAGCTTAGACGGCGGGAGGGCTCTCGAACAGTACTTC. Amino acids: CASSLDGGRALEQYF. The entire variable domain, with the rest obtained from reference TRBV7-9 and TRBJ2-7, is as follows: DTGVSQNPRHKITKRGQNVTFRCDPISEHNRLYWYRQTLGQGPEFLTYFQNEAQLEKSRLLSDRFSAERPKGSFSTLEIQRTEQGDSAMYLCASSLDGGRALEQYFGPGTRLTVT.

Many counts were recorded for this clonotype. The chain uses TRBV25-1 and TRBJ1-2, with D tentatively TRBD1 (5 bases). CDR1 and CDR2 from the germline V gene are MGHDK and SYGVNS. V lost 1 base to trimming and J lost 4 bases, with 13 bases between them. The CDR3 consists of 15 residues. The CDR3 DNA follows: TGTGCCAGCAGTGAATCAATTGAGGGGACCTATGGCTACACCTTC. This sequence encodes CASSESIEGTYGYTF.

This clonotype appeared many times. CDR3 coding DNA: TGCAGTGCCTCAAGGGGACAGACAGCCTACGAGCAGTACTTC. Residues: CSASRGQTAYEQYF. This chain uses TRBV20-1 with TRBJ2-7; TRBD1 matches 7 bases. Germline V gives CDR1 DFQATT, CDR2 SNEGSKA (reference sequence). V was pared by 6 bases and J by 2 bases, with 10 bases of the junction left unmatched. The CDR3 has 14 residues.

V and J are TRBV20-1 and TRBJ2-5, with 7 bases aligning to TRBD1. V shed 5 bases and J 5 bases; nucleotides not matched to a gene: 8. The CDR3 is made up of 13 amino acids. Germline CDR1 is DFQATT and CDR2 is SNEGSKA (reference sequence). The CDR3 DNA reads as TGCAGTGCTCCTACAGGGGACGCGGAGACCCAGTACTTC. Translated, it gives CSAPTGDAETQYF.

This clonotype was detected a few times. This sequence joins TRBV20-1 and TRBJ2-7; 7 bases are shared with TRBD1. Germline lookup yields CDR1 DFQATT and CDR2 SNEGSKA (reference sequence). CDR3 size: 11 residues. The V gene end was trimmed by 3 bases and the J gene end by 6 bases; junction bases not matched to a gene: 2. The CDR3 nucleotides read TGCAGTGCTAGGGGACAGTTCGAGCAGTACTTC. Translation: CSARGQFEQYF.

The rearrangement joins TRBV10-3 to TRBJ2-2, with TRBD1 as a possible D gene (6 bases). Germline V CDR1 and CDR2: ENHRY, SYGVKD. V lost 10 bases, J lost 7 bases, and 19 bases lay in between. The length of the CDR3 is 14 residues. In DNA form, the CDR3 reads TGTGCCACCCAAAAGGGGGTTGCTCACGGGGAGCTGTTTTTT. The encoded protein is CATQKGVAHGELFF.

This chain connects TRBV12-3 or TRBV12-4 to TRBJ2-3; no clear D. The V end was cut by 6 bases, the J end by 3 bases, with 13 bases between. This CDR3 is built from 14 residues. The CDR3 spells CASSQGTPTDTQYF. Here the CDR3 DNA reads TGTGCCAGCAGCCAAGGTACGCCGACAGATACGCAGTATTTT.